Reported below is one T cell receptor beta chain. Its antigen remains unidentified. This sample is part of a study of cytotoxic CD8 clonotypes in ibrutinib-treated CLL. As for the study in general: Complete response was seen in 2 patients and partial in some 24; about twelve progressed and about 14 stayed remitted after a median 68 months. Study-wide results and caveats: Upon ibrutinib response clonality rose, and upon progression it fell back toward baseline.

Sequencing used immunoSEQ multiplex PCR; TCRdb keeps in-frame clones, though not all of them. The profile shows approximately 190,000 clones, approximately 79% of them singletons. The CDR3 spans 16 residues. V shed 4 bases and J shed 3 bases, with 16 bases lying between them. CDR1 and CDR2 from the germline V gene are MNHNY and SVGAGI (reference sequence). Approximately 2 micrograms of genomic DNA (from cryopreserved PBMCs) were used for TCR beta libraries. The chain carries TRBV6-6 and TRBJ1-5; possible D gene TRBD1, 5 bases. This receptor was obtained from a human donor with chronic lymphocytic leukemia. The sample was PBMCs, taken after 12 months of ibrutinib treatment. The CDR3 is CASSSGGGVINQPQHF. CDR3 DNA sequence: TGTGCCAGCAGTTCCGGCGGGGGGGTCATCAATCAGCCCCAGCATTTT.